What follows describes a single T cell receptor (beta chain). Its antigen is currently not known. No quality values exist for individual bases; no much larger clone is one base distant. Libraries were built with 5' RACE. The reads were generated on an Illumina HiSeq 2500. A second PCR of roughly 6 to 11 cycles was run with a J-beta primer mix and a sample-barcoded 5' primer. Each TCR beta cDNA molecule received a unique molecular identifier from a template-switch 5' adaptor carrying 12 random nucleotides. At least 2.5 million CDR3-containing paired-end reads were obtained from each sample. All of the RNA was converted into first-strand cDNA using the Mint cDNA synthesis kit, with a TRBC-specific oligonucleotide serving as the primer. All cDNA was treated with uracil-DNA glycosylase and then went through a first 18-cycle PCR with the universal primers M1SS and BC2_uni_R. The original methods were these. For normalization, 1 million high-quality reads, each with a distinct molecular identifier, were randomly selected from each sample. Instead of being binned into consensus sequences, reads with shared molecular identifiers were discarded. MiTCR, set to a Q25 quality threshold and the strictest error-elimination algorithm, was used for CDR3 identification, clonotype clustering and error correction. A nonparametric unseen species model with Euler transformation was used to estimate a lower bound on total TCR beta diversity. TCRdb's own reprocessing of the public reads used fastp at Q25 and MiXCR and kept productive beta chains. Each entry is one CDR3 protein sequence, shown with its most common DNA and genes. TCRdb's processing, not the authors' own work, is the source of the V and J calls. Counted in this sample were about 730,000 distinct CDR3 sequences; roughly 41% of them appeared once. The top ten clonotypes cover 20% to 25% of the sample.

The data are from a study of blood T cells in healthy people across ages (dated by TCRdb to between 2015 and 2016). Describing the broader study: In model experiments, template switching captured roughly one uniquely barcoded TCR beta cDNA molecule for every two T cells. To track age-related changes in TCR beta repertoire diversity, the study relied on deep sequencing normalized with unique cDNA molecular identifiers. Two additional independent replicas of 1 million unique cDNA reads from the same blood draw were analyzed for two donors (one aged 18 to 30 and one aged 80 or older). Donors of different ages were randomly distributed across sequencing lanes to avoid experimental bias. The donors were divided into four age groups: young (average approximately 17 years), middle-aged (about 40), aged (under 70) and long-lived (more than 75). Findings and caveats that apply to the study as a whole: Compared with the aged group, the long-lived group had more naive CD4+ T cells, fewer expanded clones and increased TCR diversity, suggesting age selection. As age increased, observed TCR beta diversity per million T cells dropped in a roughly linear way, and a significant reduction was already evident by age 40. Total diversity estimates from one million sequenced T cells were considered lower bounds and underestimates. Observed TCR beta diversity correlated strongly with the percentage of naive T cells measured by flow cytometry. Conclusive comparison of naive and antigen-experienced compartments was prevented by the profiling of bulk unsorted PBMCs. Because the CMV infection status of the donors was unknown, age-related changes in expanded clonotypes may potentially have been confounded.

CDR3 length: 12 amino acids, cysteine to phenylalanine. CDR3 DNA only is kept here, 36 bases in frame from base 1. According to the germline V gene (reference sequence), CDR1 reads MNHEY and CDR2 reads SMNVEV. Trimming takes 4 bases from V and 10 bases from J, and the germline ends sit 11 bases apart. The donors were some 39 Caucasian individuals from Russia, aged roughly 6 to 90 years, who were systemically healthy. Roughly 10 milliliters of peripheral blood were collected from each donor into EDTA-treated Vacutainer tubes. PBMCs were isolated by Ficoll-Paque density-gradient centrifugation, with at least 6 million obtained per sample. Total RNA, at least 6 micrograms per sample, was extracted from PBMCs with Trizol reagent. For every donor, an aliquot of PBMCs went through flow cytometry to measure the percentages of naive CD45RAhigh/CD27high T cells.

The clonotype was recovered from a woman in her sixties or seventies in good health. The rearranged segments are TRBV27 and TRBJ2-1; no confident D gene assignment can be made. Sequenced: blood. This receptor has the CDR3 CASSSPEVEQFF. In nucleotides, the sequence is TGTGCCAGCAGTTCCCCGGAAGTCGAGCAGTTCTTC.